The 16 T cell receptor beta chains below come from one sample, sequenced in a study of blood T cell repertoires in COVID-19. TCRdb's copy holds only in-frame clones and misses some; the assay was immunoSEQ multiplex PCR. The sample carries approximately 91,000 clones, 80% recorded once. The sample comprised peripheral blood. The receptors were gathered from a human donor in a cohort sampled during active COVID-19.

The chain employs TRBV23-1 and TRBJ2-6, with D possibly matching TRBD1 (7 bases). TRBV23-1 is known as an ORF, though its function is uncertain. The CDR3 has 17 residues. With 7 bases removed from V and 4 bases from J, the gap between germline ends came to 20 bases. The CDR3 sequence: CASTVARGVTGANVLTF. The DNA for the CDR3 is TGCGCCAGCACCGTAGCCAGGGGGGTTACCGGGGCCAACGTCCTGACTTTC.

This chain links TRBV29-1 with TRBJ2-1; TRBD2 matches 9 bases. J was trimmed by 6 bases and V by 7 bases; bases with no gene match: 19. This CDR3 contains 17 residues. Germline V gene data show CDR1 as SQVTM and CDR2 as ANQGSEA. CDR3 region: CSANGGRASFSLNEQFF. In nucleotides, the CDR3 is TGCAGCGCGAATGGCGGGAGGGCCAGTTTCTCGCTCAATGAGCAGTTCTTC.

This chain connects TRBV28 to TRBJ2-7, with D possibly TRBD2 on 5 matching bases. This CDR3 comprises 17 residues. V gave up 1 base and J gave up 1 base, with 17 bases separating them. Germline loops: CDR1 MDHEN, CDR2 SYDVKM. CDR3 nucleotides: TGTGCCAGCAGTTTATATATCTCGGGGTCCTGGTCCTACGAGCAGTACTTC. This translates into CASSLYISGSWSYEQYF.

V gene TRBV6-5 combines with J gene TRBJ2-7, with 10 bases lining up with TRBD1. Germline V CDR1 and CDR2: MNHEY, SVGAGI. CDR3 length equals 15 residues. Germline trimming cut 5 bases from V and 4 bases from J; bases unmatched to any gene: 8. CDR3 region: CASSRSGTGVYEQYF. Written as DNA, the CDR3 is TGTGCCAGCAGTCGTTCCGGGACAGGGGTGTACGAGCAGTACTTC.

The rearrangement joins TRBV20-1 to TRBJ2-5; D perhaps matches TRBD1 (5 bases). Looked up from germline, CDR1 is DFQATT and CDR2 is SNEGSKA (reference sequence). The CDR3 runs 13 residues. Trimming removed 3 bases from V and 3 bases from J, with 11 bases in between. The CDR3 DNA follows: TGCAGTGCTAGTACAGGATCAGAAGAGACCCAGTACTTC. Amino acids: CSASTGSEETQYF.

This clone has just a few counts. V usage is TRBV27 and J usage is TRBJ1-6; 10 nucleotides line up with TRBD1. This CDR3 has 14 amino acids. CDR1 MNHEY and CDR2 SMNVEV come from the germline V gene (reference sequence). Trimming removed 6 bases from V and 9 bases from J; junction bases left unmatched: 5. The CDR3 nucleotides read TGTGCCAGCAGCTCCGGGACAGGGGCTTCACCCCTCCACTTT. Its protein product is CASSSGTGASPLHF.

This sequence joins TRBV4-1 and TRBJ2-3; D may be TRBD2 (6 bases). There are 15 residues in the CDR3. Trimming removed 4 bases at V and 3 bases at J, with 14 bases between. CDR1 and CDR2 from the germline V gene are MGHRA and YSYEKL. Here the CDR3 DNA reads TGCGCCAGCAGCCCGCGGGGTCCGGGGACAGATACGCAGTATTTT. This codes for CASSPRGPGTDTQYF.

V and J are TRBV10-1 and TRBJ2-1, with TRBD2 identical over 7 bases. Germline CDR1 WNHNN, CDR2 SYGVQD (reference sequence). The CDR3 extends over 15 amino acids. The V and J ends lost 7 bases and 13 bases, in that order; junction bases with no gene match: 19. The CDR3: CASTVGGAGALGQFF. CDR3 DNA sequence: TGCGCCAGCACGGTTGGTGGGGCGGGAGCCCTCGGCCAGTTCTTC.

The V call is TRBV2, the J call TRBJ2-1; TRBD1 matches 12 bases. CDR1 SNHLY and CDR2 FYNNEI come from the germline V gene. Trimming cost V 6 bases and J 8 bases; bases outside gene matches: 11. This CDR3 comprises 16 residues. The CDR3 coding sequence is TGTGCCAGCAGCCTCAGGGGGACAGGGGGCATCTATGAGCAGTTCTTC. As protein: CASSLRGTGGIYEQFF.

The chain carries TRBV4-2 and TRBJ1-6, with a possible D match to TRBD1 (5 bases). CDR3 length: 15 amino acids. Trimming removed 1 base from V and 7 bases from J, with 11 bases in between. Germline CDR1 and CDR2: LGHNA and YNFKEQ. CDR3 in amino acids: CASSQARTGNSPLHF. The DNA of the CDR3 is TGTGCCAGCAGCCAAGCTCGTACAGGCAATTCACCCCTCCACTTT.

The chain combines TRBV3-1 (or the pseudogene TRBV3-2) with TRBJ2-7, with D possibly TRBD2 on 5 matching bases. Germline CDR1 is LGHDT and CDR2 is YNNKEL (reference sequence). The CDR3 extends over 11 amino acids. V was shortened by 10 bases and J by 3 bases, with 10 bases between the two germline ends. The CDR3: CATSRVYEQYF. The CDR3 region has the DNA TGTGCCACTTCGCGGGTCTACGAGCAGTACTTC.

The rearrangement links TRBV5-1 to TRBJ2-1, with 15 positions matching TRBD2. V was pared by 5 bases and J by 8 bases, with 8 bases of the junction left unmatched. CDR1 is SGHRS, CDR2 YFSETQ, per germline. The CDR3 has 16 residues. CDR3 amino acids: CASSNSRTSGRDEQFF. The DNA for the CDR3 is TGCGCCAGCAGTAACTCCAGGACTAGCGGGAGGGATGAGCAGTTCTTC.

This clone occurred a few times. CDR3 in DNA: TGTGCCAGCAGCCGCGGCTACGAGCAGTACTTC. Protein: CASSRGYEQYF. The chain is built from TRBV5-5 and TRBJ2-7; the D is unclear. This CDR3 has 11 amino acids. Trimming stripped 4 bases from V and 3 bases from J, with 5 bases between. Germline lookup yields CDR1 SGHKS and CDR2 YYEKEE (reference sequence).

The chain has TRBV5-4 and TRBJ1-3; no firm D call. V shed 0 bases and J shed 2 bases, with 9 bases lying between them. Germline loops: CDR1 SGHNT, CDR2 YYREEE (reference sequence). The CDR3 contains 15 residues. This CDR3 is CASSLGAVPGNTIYF. In DNA, the CDR3 is TGTGCCAGCAGCTTGGGCGCGGTCCCTGGAAACACCATATATTTT.

The chain couples TRBV5-6 to TRBJ2-5; 9 bases line up with TRBD1. J was trimmed by 7 bases and V by 6 bases; bases with no gene match: 10. Germline loops: CDR1 SGHDT, CDR2 YYEEEE. The CDR3 consists of 14 residues. The CDR3 DNA follows: TGTGCCAGCATCCCCCGGGACAGGGTTTCGACCCAGTACTTC. Translating gives CASIPRDRVSTQYF.

In its sample, this clone was seen many times. J is TRBJ2-7 and V is TRBV2; TRBD2 might be the D (6 bases). The CDR3 is made up of 13 amino acids. From germline, CDR1 is SNHLY and CDR2 FYNNEI. V was cut by 11 bases and J by 1 base, with 15 bases left in between. CDR3 sequence: CAGRDGGSYEQYF. As DNA, the CDR3 is TGTGCCGGGCGGGACGGAGGGTCCTACGAGCAGTACTTC.